The clone carrying this T cell receptor (beta chain) has just a few counts. Its specificity is not known. The data derive from a study of post-analysis software for immune sequencing data. Study observations and caveats: TRBV5-6, TRBV5-1 and TRBV20-1 belonged to a set of a few TRBV segments that were more frequent in patients than controls. F measure showed strong co-clustering of same-batch samples. Diversity measured as normalized Chao1 was significantly lower in multiple sclerosis patients than in controls.

The CDR3 length is 15 residues. From germline, CDR1 is SGHRS and CDR2 YFSETQ. The V and J ends lost 2 bases and 5 bases, in that order; junction bases with no gene match: 8. Prepared libraries of TCR beta cDNA carried unique molecular identifiers. The authors obtained roughly 500,000 cDNA molecules from approximately 0.95 to 9.8 million T cells. TCRdb independently ran MiXCR on the PCR reads; one entry per CDR3 protein. The table shows approximately 570,000 distinct CDR3 sequences, with 44% occurring only once. The V and J genes are TRBV5-1 and TRBJ1-1; TRBD1 agrees at 8 bases. This TCR came from a girl under 18 with multiple sclerosis. Sequencing was carried out using blood. CDR3 bases: TGCGCCAGCAGCTTCCCACAGGGGGAGATAACTGAAGCTTTCTTT. This translates into CASSFPQGEITEAFF.